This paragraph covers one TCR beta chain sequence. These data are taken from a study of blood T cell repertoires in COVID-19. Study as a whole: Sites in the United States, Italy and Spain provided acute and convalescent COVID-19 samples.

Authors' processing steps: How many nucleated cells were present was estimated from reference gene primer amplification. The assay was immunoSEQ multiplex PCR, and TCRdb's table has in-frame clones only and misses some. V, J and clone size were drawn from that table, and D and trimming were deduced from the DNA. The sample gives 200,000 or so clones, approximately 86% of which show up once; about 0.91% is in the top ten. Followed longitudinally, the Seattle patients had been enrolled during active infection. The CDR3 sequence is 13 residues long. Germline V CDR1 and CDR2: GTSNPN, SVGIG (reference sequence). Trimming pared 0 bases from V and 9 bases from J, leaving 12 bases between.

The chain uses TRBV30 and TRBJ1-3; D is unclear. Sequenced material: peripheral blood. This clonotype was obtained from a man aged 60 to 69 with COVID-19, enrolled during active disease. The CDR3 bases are TGTGCCTGGAGTGTATTGGGTTCGGGCACCATATATTTT. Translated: CAWSVLGSGTIYF.